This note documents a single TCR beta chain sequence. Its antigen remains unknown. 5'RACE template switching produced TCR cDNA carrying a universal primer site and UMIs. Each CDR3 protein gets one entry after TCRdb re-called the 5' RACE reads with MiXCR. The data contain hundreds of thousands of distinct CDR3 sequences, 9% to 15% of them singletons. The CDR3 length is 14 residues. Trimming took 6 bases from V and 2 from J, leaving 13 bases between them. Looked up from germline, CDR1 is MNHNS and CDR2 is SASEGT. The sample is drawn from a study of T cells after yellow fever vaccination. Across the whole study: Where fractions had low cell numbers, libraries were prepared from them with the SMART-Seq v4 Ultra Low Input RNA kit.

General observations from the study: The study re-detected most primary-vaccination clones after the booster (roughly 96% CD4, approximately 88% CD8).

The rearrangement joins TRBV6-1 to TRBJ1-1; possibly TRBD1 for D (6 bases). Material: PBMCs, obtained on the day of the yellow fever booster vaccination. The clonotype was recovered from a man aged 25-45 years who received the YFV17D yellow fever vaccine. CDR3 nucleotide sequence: TGTGCCAGCAGCCAGGACAGCTTTAACACTGAAGCTTTCTTT. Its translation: CASSQDSFNTEAFF.